A single sample is the source of the 12 T cell receptor beta chains below, sequenced in a study of graft-versus-host responses after intestinal transplantation. Libraries were prepared by immunoSEQ multiplex PCR; TCRdb keeps only in-frame clonotypes and omits some of them. Seen here are over 65,000 clones, about 92% observed once, and the top ten hold about 0.67%. The source was PBMCs, collected 98 days after intestinal transplantation. The source of these receptors is a human patient who received an intestinal transplant, so some T cells may come from the graft donor.

This chain joins TRBV6-5 and TRBJ2-3; no reliable D call. The CDR3 has 13 amino acids. V shed 7 bases and J shed 2 bases, with 10 bases lying between them. Germline CDR1 is MNHEY and CDR2 is SVGAGI. CDR3 nucleotide sequence: TGTGCCAGCAATCGAATCCTCACAGATACGCAGTATTTT. It specifies CASNRILTDTQYF.

This clone was found once. The rearrangement links TRBV5-4 to TRBJ2-7; 11 positions agree with TRBD1. V shed 2 bases and J 6 bases; nucleotides not matched to a gene: 7. Germline CDR1 is SGHNT and CDR2 is YYREEE (reference sequence). CDR3 size: 15 residues. The CDR3 spells CASSLTGQGAGEQYF. CDR3 in DNA: TGTGCCAGCAGCTTAACCGGACAGGGGGCAGGCGAGCAGTACTTC.

CDR3 region: CASSLASDQPQHF. The CDR3 DNA reads as TGTGCCAGCAGCTTGGCCAGCGATCAGCCCCAGCATTTT. The J gene is TRBJ1-5, the V gene TRBV5-5, with no clear D. CDR1 and CDR2 from the germline V gene are SGHKS and YYEKEE (reference sequence). V dropped 0 bases and J dropped 5 bases, with 6 bases sitting between them. The CDR3 extends over 13 amino acids.

The V and J genes are TRBV5-1 and TRBJ2-1; 9 bases line up with TRBD2. The CDR3 is 18 amino acids. The V gene end was trimmed by 3 bases and the J gene end by 6 bases; junction bases not matched to a gene: 16. Per the germline V gene, CDR1 is SGHRS and CDR2 is YFSETQ. CDR3 sequence reads: CASSSIAGVVSEINEQFF. The CDR3 region has the DNA TGCGCCAGCAGCTCGATAGCGGGAGTTGTGTCCGAAATCAATGAGCAGTTCTTC.

This CDR3 is CASSLEGGLEGYTF. CDR3 in DNA: TGCGCCAGCAGCTTGGAGGGAGGCTTAGAGGGCTACACCTTC. The chain recombines TRBV5-1 with TRBJ1-2; D is undetermined. There are 14 residues in the CDR3. Per the germline V gene, CDR1 is SGHRS and CDR2 is YFSETQ. Trimming stripped 0 bases from V and 8 bases from J, with 14 bases between.

The chain carries TRBV19 and TRBJ2-3; possible D gene TRBD1, 6 bases. V lost 5 bases and J 4 bases, leaving 10 bases between the germline ends. Per the germline V gene, CDR1 is LNHDA and CDR2 is SQIVND (reference sequence). The length of the CDR3 is 13 residues. CDR3 sequence: CASSLQGSDTQYF. The DNA of the CDR3 is TGTGCCAGTAGTTTACAGGGTTCAGATACGCAGTATTTT.

The chain joins TRBV4-2 to TRBJ2-1, with D hard to call. The CDR3 contains 15 residues. Trimming took 4 bases from V and 0 from J, leaving 10 bases between them. The germline gives CDR1 LGHNA, CDR2 YNFKEQ. The CDR3 DNA reads as TGTGCCAGCAGCCCTACGCTGAGCTCCTACAATGAGCAGTTCTTC. Translating it yields CASSPTLSSYNEQFF.

The chain couples TRBV28 to TRBJ2-1, with TRBD2 matching over 8 bases. The trim removed 3 bases at V and 4 bases at J, leaving 5 bases unmatched. CDR1 and CDR2 (germline): MDHEN, SYDVKM. The CDR3 sequence is 15 residues long. CDR3 coding DNA: TGTGCCAGCAGTTTTGGGAGCGGGAGTTACAATGAGCAGTTCTTC. It encodes CASSFGSGSYNEQFF.

The chain combines TRBV5-6 with TRBJ2-2; 9 bases match TRBD1. This CDR3 has 15 residues. V was pared by 2 bases and J by 7 bases, with 6 bases of the junction left unmatched. The germline V gene has CDR1 SGHDT and CDR2 YYEEEE. The CDR3 loop is CASSLPGTGNGELFF. The CDR3 DNA reads as TGTGCCAGCAGCTTACCCGGGACAGGGAACGGGGAGCTGTTTTTT.

This sequence joins TRBV4-1 and TRBJ2-7; D gene uncertain. The CDR3 sequence is 15 residues long. V gave up 1 base and J gave up 0 bases, with 10 bases separating them. CDR1 MGHRA and CDR2 YSYEKL come from the germline V gene. The CDR3 sequence: CASSQGNDISYEQYF. The CDR3 bases are TGCGCCAGCAGCCAAGGAAATGACATCTCCTACGAGCAGTACTTC.

The rearrangement links TRBV5-1 to TRBJ2-3, with 14 nucleotides matching TRBD2. The CDR3 totals 16 residues. With 2 bases clipped from V and 4 bases from J, the junction kept 3 bases outside the gene matches. Germline loops: CDR1 SGHRS, CDR2 YFSETQ. CDR3 amino acids: CASSFGTSGGSDTQYF. CDR3 sequence (DNA): TGCGCCAGCAGCTTTGGGACTAGCGGGGGATCAGATACGCAGTATTTT.

The J gene is TRBJ1-6, the V gene TRBV6-5, with D possibly matching TRBD1 (5 bases). This CDR3 has 12 amino acids. V lost 8 bases, J lost 8 bases, and 10 bases lay in between. Germline CDR1 MNHEY, CDR2 SVGAGI. The CDR3 sequence: CASSEQDSPLHF. The CDR3 bases are TGTGCCAGCTCCGAACAGGATTCACCCCTCCACTTT.